The next 9 T cell receptor beta chains were all read from a single sample in a study of technical replicates of blood from a few donors. This table comes from immunoSEQ multiplex PCR, and its TCRdb copy is limited to in-frame clones, with some not included. Among roughly 87,000 clones listed, around 90% were seen once. The sequencing input was T cells isolated from PBMCs. The receptor source for this set is a human donor in good health.

This chain joins TRBV10-3 and TRBJ2-3, with D uncertain. The CDR3 covers 15 residues. Per the germline V gene, CDR1 is ENHRY and CDR2 is SYGVKD. The V gene lost 2 bases and the J gene lost 0 bases, with 9 bases spanning the gap. The CDR3: CAISESRSSTDTQYF. In DNA, the CDR3 is TGTGCCATCAGTGAGAGTCGGTCGAGCACAGATACGCAGTATTTT.

CDR3 sequence reads: CASSLFRGYNEQFF. The CDR3 DNA is TGTGCCAGCAGCTTATTCCGGGGTTACAATGAGCAGTTCTTC. The chain recombines TRBV7-9 with TRBJ2-1; the D gene is possibly TRBD2 (5 bases). CDR1 SEHNR and CDR2 FQNEAQ come from the germline V gene (reference sequence). The CDR3 runs 14 residues. Trimming took 2 bases from V and 4 from J, leaving 9 bases between them.

V gene TRBV14 combines with J gene TRBJ1-3; the D gene is possibly TRBD1 (5 bases). CDR3 length: 15 amino acids. CDR1 SGHDN and CDR2 FVKESK come from the germline V gene. V was trimmed by 1 base and J by 3 bases, leaving 10 bases between them. Here the CDR3 reads CASSQVSTVGNTIYF. CDR3 in DNA: TGTGCCAGCAGCCAAGTCTCGACAGTTGGAAACACCATATATTTT.

V gene TRBV2 combines with J gene TRBJ2-3; possible D gene TRBD1, 6 bases. Germline loops: CDR1 SNHLY, CDR2 FYNNEI. CDR3 length: 13 amino acids. V was pared by 2 bases and J by 8 bases, with 11 bases between. CDR3 nucleotides: TGTGCCAGCAGTGAATACGGACAGCCTACGCAGTATTTT. Its protein product is CASSEYGQPTQYF.

This chain uses TRBV27 with TRBJ1-1, with a weak D call TRBD1 (5 bases). Trimming took 6 bases from V and 6 from J, leaving 11 bases between them. Germline CDR1 MNHEY, CDR2 SMNVEV (reference sequence). The CDR3 is 12 amino acids. The DNA for the CDR3 is TGTGCCAGCAGCGCAAGGGGCTCTGAAGCTTTCTTT. Its protein product is CASSARGSEAFF.

The V call is TRBV27, the J call TRBJ2-7; 8 bases are shared with TRBD1. J gave up 5 bases and V 1 base, and 4 bases lay outside the gene matches. From germline, CDR1 is MNHEY and CDR2 SMNVEV (reference sequence). CDR3 size: 14 residues. The CDR3 nucleotides are TGTGCCAGCAGTTTATACGGGACAGGCCACGAGCAGTACTTC. Translated, it gives CASSLYGTGHEQYF.

A few counts support this clone. The genes are TRBV28 and TRBJ1-5; TRBD1 matches 10 bases. Trimming removed 7 bases from V and 5 bases from J; junction bases left unmatched: 8. The germline gives CDR1 MDHEN, CDR2 SYDVKM. This CDR3 spans 15 amino acids. Here the CDR3 reads CASILGQGVYQPQHF. Here the CDR3 DNA reads TGTGCCAGCATACTAGGACAGGGGGTTTATCAGCCCCAGCATTTT. Full variable domain (missing parts from reference TRBV28 and TRBJ1-5): DVKVTQSSRYLVKRTGEKVFLECVQDMDHENMFWYRQDPGLGLRLIYFSYDVKMKEKGDIPEGYSVSREKKERFSLILESASTNQTSMYLCASILGQGVYQPQHFGDGTRLSIL.

The rearrangement links TRBV28 to TRBJ2-3; D unclear. V dropped 3 bases and J dropped 2 bases, with 9 bases sitting between them. Germline CDR1 is MDHEN and CDR2 is SYDVKM. The CDR3 is 14 residues long. The CDR3 DNA is TGTGCCAGCAGTTTTTCCAGGTCCACAGATACGCAGTATTTT. The encoded protein is CASSFSRSTDTQYF. Complete variable domain (other parts from reference TRBV28 and TRBJ2-3): DVKVTQSSRYLVKRTGEKVFLECVQDMDHENMFWYRQDPGLGLRLIYFSYDVKMKEKGDIPEGYSVSREKKERFSLILESASTNQTSMYLCASSFSRSTDTQYFGPGTRLTVL.

The rearrangement joins TRBV29-1 to TRBJ2-3; 8 bases are shared with TRBD2. Germline values: CDR1 SQVTM, CDR2 ANQGSEA. The trim removed 2 bases at V and 4 bases at J, leaving 8 bases unmatched. The CDR3 covers 15 residues. CDR3 DNA sequence: TGCAGCGTTGAACTCCTCGGGGGGGTACCAGATACGCAGTATTTT. Amino acid sequence: CSVELLGGVPDTQYF.